This TCR beta chain is from a study of regulatory T cells in long-lasting Graves disease. In building TCR beta libraries, iRepertoire HTBI primers were used together with Arm-PCR of CDR3 regions. TCRdb passed the multiplex PCR reads through MiXCR, listing each CDR3 protein once. This sample has a few hundred thousand distinct CDR3 sequences; 23% occur once, and the top ten carry approximately 26%. Time point indicated: persistent/refractory GD, antithyroid drugs over 5 years with positive TRAb. From PBMCs, RNA was extracted and then used to make the TCR library. In its sample, this clonotype was seen many times. Its antigen remains unknown. General study findings and limits: Study of thyroid tissue was not done, with only peripheral blood studied. More public clonotypes were shared by persistent patients (around 2,800) than by new patients (approximately 1,000). A limited number of samples was an acknowledged limitation.

This specimen was peripheral blood mononuclear cells (PBMCs), taken when the disease was refractory, from a patient treated with antithyroid drugs. The receptor's source is a female donor with Graves disease.

CDR3 in DNA: TGCAGCGTTGAAATAAGAAATGCCAGGGTTTTGGGATACGAGCAGTACTTC. This gives the protein CSVEIRNARVLGYEQYF. The chain recombines TRBV29-1 with TRBJ2-7; TRBD1 is a possible D gene (5 bases). The V gene lost 2 bases and the J gene lost 4 bases, with 24 bases spanning the gap. The CDR3 covers 17 residues. CDR1 is SQVTM, CDR2 ANQGSEA, per germline.